This TCR beta chain was captured in a study of Tregs in tolerant kidney transplant recipients. This clone was counted a single time. Its cognate antigen is unknown. CDR1 is SGHNT and CDR2 is YENEEA in the germline V gene. There are 18 residues in the CDR3. Trimming removed 5 bases from V and 1 base from J; junction bases left unmatched: 9. The table came from immunoSEQ multiplex PCR; TCRdb's copy has only in-frame clones and leaves some out. The profile shows about 20,000 clones, roughly 65% of them singletons. Input material: Tregs from blood cultured with allogeneic cells. This TCR derives from a human donor in good health. The chain has TRBV11-3 and TRBJ2-1; 12 nucleotides agree with TRBD2. This CDR3 is CASSRRASGRASYNEQFF. CDR3 nucleotides: TGTGCCAGCAGCCGGAGGGCTAGCGGGAGGGCTTCCTACAATGAGCAGTTCTTC.